This T cell receptor beta chain was sequenced in a study of cytomegalovirus exposure and HLA in healthy donors. Whole-study findings and limits: 150 to 200 TCR beta chains were listed as cytomegalovirus-associated. A reported reduction in N-insertions relative to the approximately 640-donor mean was seen in an Asian-associated ancestry cluster in a later analysis.

As concerns this clone: Its antigen is not identified.

The CDR3 spans 14 residues. Germline-derived CDR1 and CDR2 are GTSNPN and SVGIG (reference sequence). V gave up 2 bases and J gave up 3 bases; unmatched junction bases: 3. The PCR made use of 60 Vbeta and 13 Jbeta primers. TCRdb's table, derived via immunoSEQ multiplex PCR, lists solely in-frame clones and lacks some. This table has about 160,000 clones, over 80% appearing once. Sequenced sample: PBMCs. V and J are TRBV30 and TRBJ1-3; 8 bases fit TRBD1. This clonotype was obtained from a girl aged 10-17 years in good health and CMV-seropositive. CDR3 in DNA: TGTGCCTGGAGTCGCGGACAGGGTGGAAACACCATATATTTT. Translation: CAWSRGQGGNTIYF.